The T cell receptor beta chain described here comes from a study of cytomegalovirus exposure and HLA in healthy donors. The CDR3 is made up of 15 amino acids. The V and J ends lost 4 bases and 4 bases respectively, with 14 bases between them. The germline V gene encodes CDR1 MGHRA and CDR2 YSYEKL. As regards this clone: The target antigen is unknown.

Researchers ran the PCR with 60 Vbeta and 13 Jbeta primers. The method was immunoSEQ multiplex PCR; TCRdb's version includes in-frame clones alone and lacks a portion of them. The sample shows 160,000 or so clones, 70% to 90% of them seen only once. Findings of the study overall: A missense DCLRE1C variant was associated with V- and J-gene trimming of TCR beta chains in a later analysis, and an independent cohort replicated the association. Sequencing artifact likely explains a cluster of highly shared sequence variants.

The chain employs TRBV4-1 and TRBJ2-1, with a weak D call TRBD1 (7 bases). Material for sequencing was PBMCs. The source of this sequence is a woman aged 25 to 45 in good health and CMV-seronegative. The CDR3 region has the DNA TGCGCCAGCAGCCCAGGGGGACTGGTTTACAATGAGCAGTTCTTC. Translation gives CASSPGGLVYNEQFF.